This T cell receptor beta chain came from a study of cytomegalovirus exposure and HLA in healthy donors. Germline assignment: CDR1 SGDLS and CDR2 YYNGEE. The CDR3 length is 13 residues. V was clipped by 4 bases and J by 9 bases, with 16 bases between them. Concerning this clone itself: Its antigen is not identified.

Overall study results and limits: In a later analysis, TCR beta V- and J-gene trimming was associated with a missense DCLRE1C variant.

The study ran its PCR with 60 Vbeta and 13 Jbeta primers. Only in-frame clones appear in the TCRdb table, and some are missing; sequencing was by immunoSEQ multiplex PCR. Here the sample spans 150,000 to 200,000 clones, 75% being singletons. The sequenced material came from PBMCs. The chain has TRBV9 and TRBJ1-2, with TRBD1 as a possible D gene (5 bases). This clonotype originated in a woman aged 45-59 years in good health and CMV-seropositive. The CDR3 loop is CASSRGGTYSYTF. CDR3 bases: TGTGCCAGCAGCAGGGGCGGCACTTATAGCTACACCTTC.